The next 26 T cell receptor beta chains were all read from a single sample in a study of blood T cell repertoires in COVID-19. Sequencing used immunoSEQ multiplex PCR; TCRdb keeps in-frame clones, though not all of them. The table lists about 120,000 clones, 80% of them singletons, with roughly 17% in the top ten. The sample consisted of peripheral blood. The origin of the receptors is a man in his fifties or sixties with active or convalescent COVID-19.

This clone was recorded only once. The V and J genes are TRBV11-2 and TRBJ2-7; a weak D match, TRBD2 (6 bases). CDR1 and CDR2 (germline): SGHAT, FQNNGV. The CDR3 extends over 15 amino acids. Between the trimmed V and J ends, which lost 0 bases and 5 bases, there was a span of 14 bases. CDR3 in amino acids: CASSLDLEGFDEQYF. The CDR3 coding sequence is TGTGCCAGCAGCTTAGATCTGGAGGGGTTTGACGAGCAGTACTTC.

This rearrangement joins TRBV5-3 to TRBJ2-4, with TRBD2 matching 12 bases. TRBV5-3 is known as an ORF, though its function is uncertain. CDR3 length: 18 residues. Trimming removed 3 bases from V and 0 bases from J; junction bases left unmatched: 7. The DNA for the CDR3 is TGTGCCAGAAGCTCCACTAGCGGGAGGCCTCCAGCCAAAAACATTCAGTACTTC. This translates into CARSSTSGRPPAKNIQYF.

The chain has TRBV23-1 and TRBJ2-7; 10 positions agree with TRBD1. TRBV23-1 is an open reading frame, and its role is uncertain. V lost 10 bases, J lost 2 bases, and 11 bases stayed unmatched. CDR3 size: 15 residues. The DNA of the CDR3 is TGCGCCACTCCGGACAGGGGGTTTCAGCCCTACGAGCAGTACTTC. Translating gives CATPDRGFQPYEQYF.

CDR3 sequence: CASSLGQLANYGYTF. Here the CDR3 DNA reads TGTGCCAGCAGCTTGGGACAGCTAGCTAACTATGGCTACACCTTC. The chain uses TRBV11-2 and TRBJ1-2, with 7 bases matching TRBD1. With V trimmed by 3 bases and J by 0 bases, 4 bases remained unmatched. In germline, CDR1 is SGHAT, CDR2 FQNNGV. The CDR3 runs 15 residues.

The rearrangement links TRBV6-2 or TRBV6-3 to TRBJ2-1; D possibly corresponds to TRBD2 (6 bases). Deletions cut 2 bases from V and 5 bases from J, with 16 bases between. The CDR3 totals 16 residues. Germline CDR1 MNHEY, CDR2 SVGEGT. For the CDR3, the DNA is TGTGCCAGCAGTTACCTCGGATTTGGCGGGGACAATGAGCAGTTCTTC. Encoded protein: CASSYLGFGGDNEQFF.

The chain is built from TRBV4-1 and TRBJ2-3, with 7 bases identical to TRBD2. The V gene's germline CDR1 is MGHRA and CDR2 YSYEKL. Losses at the gene ends were 4 bases for V and 2 bases for J; bases not matched to a gene: 9. CDR3 length: 16 amino acids. In DNA form, the CDR3 reads TGCGCCAGCAGCCGAGCTAGCGGAACAAACACAGATACGCAGTATTTT. This sequence encodes CASSRASGTNTDTQYF.

The chain combines TRBV12-3 or TRBV12-4 with TRBJ2-1; D unclear. V was cut by 5 bases and J by 8 bases, with 10 bases left in between. The CDR3 is 12 amino acids. CDR3 nucleotides: TGTGCCAGCAGTCCCTTAGCTTATGAGCAGTTCTTC. As protein: CASSPLAYEQFF.

The V and J genes are TRBV7-8 and TRBJ2-1; D might be TRBD2 (5 bases). The CDR3 is made up of 14 amino acids. V lost 5 bases, J lost 9 bases, and 17 bases lay in between. The germline V gene has CDR1 SGHVS and CDR2 FQNEAQ. CDR3 amino acids: CASSPLGGKAEQFF. For the CDR3, the DNA is TGTGCCAGCAGCCCCCTTGGAGGAAAGGCTGAGCAGTTCTTC.

The rearrangement joins TRBV3-1 (or the pseudogene TRBV3-2) to TRBJ2-1, with a tentative D call TRBD2 (5 bases). This CDR3 contains 16 residues. V was shortened by 4 bases and J by 7 bases, with 20 bases between the two germline ends. Germline-derived CDR1 and CDR2 are LGHDT and YNNKEL (reference sequence). The CDR3 is CASSLMDFPEKNEQFF. CDR3 nucleotides: TGTGCCAGCAGCCTGATGGACTTCCCGGAGAAGAATGAGCAGTTCTTC.

The CDR3 region has the DNA TGTGCCAGCAGCTTAACCCCGGGATGGGATACGCAGTATTTT. Encoded protein: CASSLTPGWDTQYF. The rearrangement links TRBV7-3 to TRBJ2-3; possibly TRBD2 for D (5 bases). This CDR3 is 14 amino acids long. Germline V gene data show CDR1 as SGHTA and CDR2 as FQGTGA. Trimming left V 0 bases short and J 6 bases short, with 10 bases between.

This clone was detected only a few times. The rearrangement links TRBV28 to TRBJ2-7; TRBD2 agrees at 12 bases. Germline V gene sequence: CDR1 MDHEN, CDR2 SYDVKM. V gave up 6 bases and J gave up 2 bases; unmatched junction bases: 2. CDR3 size: 14 residues. This CDR3 is CASRTSGSPYEQYF. The CDR3 DNA sequence: TGTGCCAGCAGGACTAGCGGGAGCCCCTACGAGCAGTACTTC. The whole variable domain, filled in from reference TRBV28 and TRBJ2-7, reads DVKVTQSSRYLVKRTGEKVFLECVQDMDHENMFWYRQDPGLGLRLIYFSYDVKMKEKGDIPEGYSVSREKKERFSLILESASTNQTSMYLCASRTSGSPYEQYFGPGTRLTVT.

The chain has TRBV7-3 and TRBJ2-3; D gene ambiguous. Trimming left V 5 bases short and J 2 bases short, with 11 bases between. CDR3 length: 14 residues. Germline loops: CDR1 SGHTA, CDR2 FQGTGA. CDR3 in DNA: TGTGCCAGCAGCCTCCTCGAAGCCACAGATACGCAGTATTTT. Its protein product is CASSLLEATDTQYF.

The chain couples TRBV10-3 to TRBJ1-5; perhaps TRBD1 as D (5 bases). The V and J ends lost 4 bases and 0 bases respectively, with 7 bases between them. The CDR3 is 14 residues long. Looked up from germline, CDR1 is ENHRY and CDR2 is SYGVKD. The CDR3 protein is CAISGGLSNQPQHF. For the CDR3, the DNA is TGTGCCATCAGTGGGGGACTTAGCAATCAGCCCCAGCATTTT.

A single count supports this clone. This chain connects TRBV7-3 to TRBJ2-1; 11 positions agree with TRBD2. This CDR3 is built from 19 residues. CDR1 and CDR2 (germline): SGHTA, FQGTGA. V lost 7 bases to trimming and J lost 3 bases; unmatched junction nucleotides: 17. CDR3: CASTPMFAFSGRGYNEQFF. The CDR3 DNA reads TGTGCCAGCACCCCAATGTTCGCATTTAGCGGGAGGGGCTACAATGAGCAGTTCTTC.

The chain has TRBV3-1 (or the pseudogene TRBV3-2) and TRBJ1-2; D gene unclear. The CDR3 consists of 15 residues. Trimming took 1 base from V and 0 from J, leaving 9 bases between them. Germline V gene lookup returns CDR1 LGHDT and CDR2 YNNKEL (reference sequence). The DNA for the CDR3 is TGTGCCAGCAGCCAAGGGGCAGCCCCTAACTATGGCTACACCTTC. Amino acid sequence: CASSQGAAPNYGYTF.

CDR3 sequence: CASSLGQGATGELFF. CDR3 nucleotide sequence: TGCGCCAGCAGCTTGGGACAGGGGGCTACCGGGGAGCTGTTTTTT. This chain joins TRBV5-1 and TRBJ2-2; 10 bases are a match to TRBD1. V shed 0 bases, J shed 5 bases, and the junction held 1 base outside the gene matches. Germline-derived CDR1 and CDR2 are SGHRS and YFSETQ. The CDR3 is made up of 15 amino acids.

The chain links TRBV5-4 to TRBJ1-1; tentatively, D is TRBD1 (5 bases). Per germline, CDR1 SGHNT and CDR2 YYREEE (reference sequence). This CDR3 comprises 12 residues. Trimming shortened V by 3 bases and J by 3 bases, and 6 bases separated the two germline ends. The CDR3 loop is CASSSRDTEAFF. The DNA for the CDR3 is TGTGCCAGCAGCTCCAGGGACACTGAAGCTTTCTTT.

The chain employs TRBV4-3 and TRBJ1-5; maybe TRBD1 (6 bases). Trimming shortened V by 4 bases and J by 7 bases, and 11 bases separated the two germline ends. The CDR3 is 13 residues long. Germline CDR1 is LGHNA and CDR2 is YSLEER. The CDR3 DNA follows: TGCGCCAGCAGCCTCCTACAGGGACAGCCCCAGCATTTT. Translation: CASSLLQGQPQHF.

J is TRBJ2-1 and V is TRBV29-1, with TRBD2 identical over 12 bases. With 7 bases clipped from V and 6 bases from J, the junction kept 13 bases outside the gene matches. Germline V gene sequence: CDR1 SQVTM, CDR2 ANQGSEA. The CDR3 extends over 16 amino acids. In DNA, the CDR3 is TGCAGCGCTGCCCTACCCTCTAGCGGGAGGGCCAATGAGCAGTTCTTC. This translates into CSAALPSSGRANEQFF.

This clone has just a few counts. Additional DNA sequences in this sample encode the identical CDR3. The chain has TRBV12-3 or TRBV12-4 and TRBJ1-4; no clear D gene. The CDR3 extends over 13 amino acids. V was cut by 3 bases and J by 8 bases, with 10 bases left in between. In DNA form, the CDR3 reads TGTGCCAGCAGTTTGGGAGGGTACGAAAAACTGTTTTTT. It yields the protein CASSLGGYEKLFF.

The chain joins TRBV7-6 to TRBJ1-6; D gene uncertain. Germline CDR1 reads SGHVS; CDR2 reads FNYEAQ. The CDR3 loop spans 13 amino acids. The V and J ends lost 5 bases and 7 bases respectively, with 9 bases between them. CDR3 residues: CASSETYNSPLHF. CDR3 DNA sequence: TGTGCCAGCAGCGAGACATACAATTCACCCCTCCACTTT.

The gene calls are TRBV7-9 and TRBJ1-5; perhaps TRBD1 as D (5 bases). The CDR3 has 16 amino acids. Germline V lookup: CDR1 SEHNR, CDR2 FQNEAQ (reference sequence). The germline V and J ends were trimmed by 0 bases and 6 bases, with 15 bases remaining between them. The CDR3 bases are TGTGCCAGCAGCTTAGCCGGGGGAGGGGCAACTCAGCCCCAGCATTTT. Its translation: CASSLAGGGATQPQHF. Supplemented by reference TRBV7-9 and TRBJ1-5, the full variable domain reads DTGVSQNPRHKITKRGQNVTFRCDPISEHNRLYWYRQTLGQGPEFLTYFQNEAQLEKSRLLSDRFSAERPKGSFSTLEIQRTEQGDSAMYLCASSLAGGGATQPQHFGDGTRLSIL.

J is TRBJ2-7 and V is TRBV5-1, with D tentatively TRBD2 (6 bases). The CDR3 has 13 residues. The germline V gene has CDR1 SGHRS and CDR2 YFSETQ. V was trimmed by 5 bases and J by 0 bases, leaving 9 bases between them. This CDR3 is CASRPGSSYEQYF. CDR3 sequence (DNA): TGCGCCAGCAGGCCCGGGAGCTCCTACGAGCAGTACTTC.

The rearrangement links TRBV5-1 to TRBJ2-3; 12 bases are a match to TRBD2. Losses at the gene ends were 3 bases for V and 0 bases for J; bases not matched to a gene: 5. Germline V CDR1 and CDR2: SGHRS, YFSETQ. The CDR3 totals 17 residues. The DNA for the CDR3 is TGCGCCAGCAGCTCGGTGACTAGCGGGAGAAGCACAGATACGCAGTATTTT. As protein: CASSSVTSGRSTDTQYF.

The V gene is TRBV6-1, the J gene TRBJ2-7, with TRBD2 matching 15 bases. The CDR3 length is 16 residues. Trimming took 11 bases from V and 3 from J; bases not matched to a gene: 11. CDR1 is MNHNS, CDR2 SASEGT, per germline. DNA for the CDR3: TGTGCCTGCCGAGAAGTGGGACTAGCGGGAGGCTACGAGCAGTACTTC. It specifies CACREVGLAGGYEQYF.

This sequence joins TRBV11-3 and TRBJ2-7; 8 bases map to TRBD2. Germline-derived CDR1 and CDR2 are SGHNT and YENEEA. The CDR3 extends over 14 amino acids. Trimming removed 0 bases from V and 6 bases from J; junction bases left unmatched: 4. Here the CDR3 DNA reads TGTGCCAGCAGCTTAGATACCGGGGGGGGCGAGCAGTACTTC. Encoded protein: CASSLDTGGGEQYF. Drawing the rest from reference TRBV11-3 and TRBJ2-7, the complete variable domain is EAGVVQSPRYKIIEKKQPVAFWCNPISGHNTLYWYLQNLGQGPELLIRYENEEAVDDSQLPKDRFSAERLKGVDSTLKIQPAELGDSAVYLCASSLDTGGGEQYFGPGTRLTVT.